Sequencing of this T cell receptor (beta chain) was carried out in a study of blood T cell repertoires in COVID-19 (dated by TCRdb to the early 2020s). About the investigation overall: Samples from collaborators originated in the United States, Italy and Spain and spanned both the acute and convalescent phases of COVID-19. Samples were obtained from the ongoing ImmuneRACE study (first 160 participants) and from 1,254 subjects provided by 6 global collaborators. The dataset comprised deeply sampled blood TCRbeta repertoires from subjects exposed to, actively infected with, or recovered from COVID-19. Where HLA class I and class II types were available, the types were taken from metadata supplied by the sample provider, not from assay-based typing. A de-identified subject ID, COVID-19 status, age in years and sex were almost always included in the sample metadata. The material from the prospective study consisted of cDNA or gDNA derived from T cells, B-cell-depleted T cells, or PBMCs. The repertoires were released in a freely available public database intended as a resource for research on the immune response to SARS-CoV-2.

Collaborating institutions collected whole blood in K2EDTA tubes following their own protocols. For TCRbeta analysis, collaborator samples were shipped as frozen whole blood, as isolated PBMCs, or as DNA extracted from either sample type. A remark on this clone: Its specific antigen is unknown. No base quality information exists; no much larger clone differs at one position.

Paper-wide results and their limitations: The quantity of clinical and demographic metadata differed by source and by participant and was supplied without curation.

Ends trimmed: V by 0 bases, J by 1 base; bases unmatched to a gene: 8. The CDR3 numbers 19 residues from cysteine through phenylalanine. The retained sequence is limited to the CDR3, 57 bases, with the frame set at the first base. CDR1 and CDR2, looked up from the germline V gene, are MGHRA and YSYEKL. TCRbeta CDR3 regions were amplified from genomic DNA by means of the immunoSEQ Assay, a bias-controlled multiplex PCR. Per the original workflow: The number of nucleated cells in each sample was estimated from the amplification of reference gene primers within the assay. To quantify the absolute abundance of each unique TCRbeta CDR3 rearrangement, sequence reads were collapsed and filtered. For each sample, productive Simpson clonality was calculated as the square root of Simpson's diversity index over productive rearrangements. The table comes from immuneACCESS by way of TCRdb, which keeps in-frame sequences with V and J called. Part of the clones is missing from these tables; in studies checked, under half for an unresolved V gene and the rest for unknown reasons. The V and J calls and the clone size are those of that table, but D and trimming were determined from the DNA. The sample table shows tens of thousands of clones, and roughly nine tenths are seen once. About 9.8% of the sample is taken by the ten largest.

Material: peripheral blood. The clonotype was recovered from a human donor in a cohort sampled during active COVID-19. This chain joins TRBV4-1 to TRBJ2-6; 8 bases in between match TRBD2. The CDR3 reads CASSQDSAGGPSGANVLTF. At the DNA level, the sequence is TGCGCCAGCAGCCAAGATTCGGCGGGGGGCCCGTCTGGGGCCAACGTCCTGACTTTC.